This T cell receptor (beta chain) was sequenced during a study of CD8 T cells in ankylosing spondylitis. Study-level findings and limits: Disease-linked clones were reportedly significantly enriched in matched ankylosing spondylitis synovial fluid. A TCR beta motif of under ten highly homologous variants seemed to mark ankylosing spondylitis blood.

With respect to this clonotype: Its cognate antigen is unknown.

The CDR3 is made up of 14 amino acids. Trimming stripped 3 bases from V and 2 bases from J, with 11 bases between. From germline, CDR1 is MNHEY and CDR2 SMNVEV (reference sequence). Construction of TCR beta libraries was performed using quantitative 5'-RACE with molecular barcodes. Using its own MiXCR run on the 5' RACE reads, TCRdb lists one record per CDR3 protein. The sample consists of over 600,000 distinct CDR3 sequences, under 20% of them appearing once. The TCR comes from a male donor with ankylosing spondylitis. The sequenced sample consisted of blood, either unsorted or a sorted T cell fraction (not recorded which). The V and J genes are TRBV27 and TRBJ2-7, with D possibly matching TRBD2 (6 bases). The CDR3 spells CASSFEAGPYEQYF. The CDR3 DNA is TGTGCCAGCAGTTTTGAGGCGGGGCCCTACGAGCAGTACTTC.